The rows below give T cell receptor beta chains drawn from one sample of a study of blood T cell repertoires in COVID-19. Profiled with immunoSEQ multiplex PCR; TCRdb holds only in-frame clones, not every one. Here the sample spans 500,000 or so clones, around 90% being singletons. The source material was PBMCs or T cells enriched from blood (not recorded which). These receptors all stem from a young woman who had recovered from COVID-19. CDR3s include the opening cysteine and the closing phenylalanine or tryptophan. A D gene is named only where the DNA matches it firmly. Not every row has a clone size; where given, it reads once, few, many or a size class.

size | J | V | D | CDR3 | DNA
- | TRBJ1-6 | TRBV11-2 | - | CASSPSGSYNSPLHF | TGTGCCAGCAGCCCGTCGGGGTCCTATAATTCACCCCTCCACTTT
once | TRBJ2-5 | TRBV2 | TRBD1 | CASIPRQGQETQYF | TGTGCCAGCATACCCCGACAGGGACAAGAGACCCAGTACTTC
- | TRBJ1-1 | TRBV10-3 | TRBD1 | CAISDPRGHRNTEAFF | TGTGCCATCAGTGACCCCAGGGGGCACAGGAACACTGAAGCTTTCTTT
- | TRBJ1-1 | TRBV5-5 | - | CASSLDAQGMEYTEAFF | TGTGCCAGCAGCTTGGATGCACAGGGAATGGAGTACACTGAAGCTTTCTTT
- | TRBJ2-1 | TRBV30 | TRBD2 | CAWSLGGLAYEQFF | TGTGCCTGGAGTCTCGGTGGACTAGCATATGAGCAGTTCTTC
- | TRBJ2-7 | TRBV24-1 | TRBD1 | CATSAGTGPYEQYF | TGTGCCACCAGTGCCGGGACAGGGCCCTACGAGCAGTACTTC
- | TRBJ2-5 | TRBV6-1 | TRBD1 | CASSEVRGQGYLGGQETQYF | TGTGCCAGCAGTGAAGTGCGGGGACAGGGGTATTTGGGGGGGCAAGAGACCCAGTACTTC
- | TRBJ2-5 | TRBV28 | - | CASSPPDRQETQYF | TGTGCCAGCAGTCCGCCGGACAGACAAGAGACCCAGTACTTC
few | TRBJ1-3 | TRBV7-9 | - | CASSSPAAGNTIYF | TGTGCCAGCAGCTCCCCCGCAGCTGGAAACACCATATATTTT
- | TRBJ2-1 | TRBV9 | TRBD1 | CASSGTGSGRHEQFF | TGTGCCAGCAGTGGGACAGGGTCGGGGAGGCATGAGCAGTTCTTC
- | TRBJ2-2 | TRBV30 | - | CAWKRRRSGGELFF | TGTGCCTGGAAGCGGAGGCGTTCGGGCGGGGAGCTGTTTTTT
- | TRBJ2-5 | TRBV24-1 | TRBD2 | CATSDSLAGDQETQYF | TGTGCCACCAGTGATTCACTAGCGGGGGACCAAGAGACCCAGTACTTC
- | TRBJ2-2 | TRBV6-5 | - | CASSRSGELFF | TGTGCCAGCAGTAGGAGCGGGGAGCTGTTTTTT
- | TRBJ1-5 | TRBV19 | - | CASRGGRDSNQPQHF | TGTGCCAGTAGAGGAGGGAGGGATAGCAATCAGCCCCAGCATTTT
- | TRBJ1-4 | TRBV11-2 | TRBD1 | CASSLDRGDEKLFF | TGTGCCAGCAGCCTGGACAGGGGGGATGAAAAACTGTTTTTT
- | TRBJ2-5 | TRBV25-1 | TRBD1 | CASSAGTGGVETQYF | TGTGCCAGCAGTGCCGGAACAGGGGGCGTCGAGACCCAGTACTTC
- | TRBJ2-1 | TRBV30 | TRBD1 | CAFRDRGRNEQFF | TGTGCCTTCCGGGACAGGGGTAGGAATGAGCAGTTCTTC
- | TRBJ1-2 | TRBV24-1 | - | CATSESRVGGYTF | TGTGCCACCAGTGAGTCCAGGGTCGGAGGCTACACCTTC
- | TRBJ2-5 | TRBV5-1 | - | CASSSGVTRETQYF | TGCGCCAGCAGCTCCGGGGTAACGCGAGAGACCCAGTACTTC
- | TRBJ1-5 | TRBV6-5 | - | CASSRSSQGNQPQHF | TGTGCCAGCAGTCGAAGCAGCCAGGGCAATCAGCCCCAGCATTTT
- | TRBJ2-3 | TRBV5-1 | TRBD1 | CASSPQGAPDTQYF | TGCGCCAGCAGTCCCCAGGGGGCCCCAGATACGCAGTATTTT
- | TRBJ1-2 | TRBV25-1 | - | CASSSGVSNYGYTF | TGTGCCAGCAGTTCCGGGGTCTCTAACTATGGCTACACCTTC
- | TRBJ2-7 | TRBV12-5 | - | CASGLVLVGGFYEQYF | TGTGCTAGTGGTTTGGTACTCGTTGGCGGATTTTACGAGCAGTACTTC
- | TRBJ2-1 | TRBV7-2 | - | CASSLGRGAYNEQFF | TGTGCCAGCAGCTTAGGCAGGGGGGCCTACAATGAGCAGTTCTTC
- | TRBJ1-2 | TRBV18 | - | CASRVGASDRRYGYTF | TGTGCCAGCCGAGTCGGTGCGTCCGACAGGCGTTATGGCTACACCTTC
- | TRBJ1-6 | TRBV27 | - | CASKRRGGEGNSPLHF | TGTGCCAGCAAACGCCGCGGGGGCGAAGGTAATTCACCCCTCCACTTT
- | TRBJ2-5 | TRBV4-1 | - | CASSQSIQGPQETQYF | TGCGCCAGCAGCCAATCAATACAGGGCCCTCAAGAGACCCAGTACTTC
- | TRBJ2-2 | TRBV3-1/TRBV3-2 | TRBD2 | CASSLGGGGGTGELFF | TGTGCCAGCAGCCTTGGAGGCGGGGGAGGCACCGGGGAGCTGTTTTTT
- | TRBJ2-2 | TRBV5-1 | TRBD2 | CASSLALLLAGETGELFF | TGCGCCAGCAGCTTGGCCCTCTTACTAGCGGGGGAAACCGGGGAGCTGTTTTTT
- | TRBJ2-3 | TRBV3-1/TRBV3-2 | TRBD2 | CASSQDILAGARTDTQYF | TGTGCCAGCAGCCAAGATATTCTAGCGGGGGCCCGCACAGATACGCAGTATTTT
- | TRBJ1-6 | TRBV11-3 | - | CASSRNRIWDSPLHF | TGTGCCAGCAGCCGTAACAGGATTTGGGATTCACCCCTCCACTTT
- | TRBJ1-2 | TRBV7-2 | - | CASSLGPAGGEGYTF | TGTGCCAGCAGCTTAGGGCCAGCCGGGGGGGAGGGCTACACCTTC
- | TRBJ2-2 | TRBV5-8 | - | CASSSPFQAGGDGELFF | TGTGCCAGCAGCTCACCATTTCAGGCGGGCGGGGACGGGGAGCTGTTTTTT
- | TRBJ2-2 | TRBV7-9 | - | CASSLSVGELFF | TGTGCCAGCAGCTTGAGCGTCGGGGAGCTGTTTTTT
- | TRBJ1-2 | TRBV28 | - | CASSSGTSYGYTF | TGTGCCAGCAGTTCCGGGACTAGCTATGGCTACACCTTC
- | TRBJ2-3 | TRBV11-2 | TRBD2 | CASSLDLGLAGHTDTQYF | TGTGCCAGCAGCTTAGATCTGGGACTAGCGGGGCACACAGATACGCAGTATTTT
- | TRBJ1-6 | TRBV28 | TRBD1 | CASRADRAGNSPLHF | TGTGCCAGCAGAGCAGACAGGGCAGGGAATTCACCCCTCCACTTT
- | TRBJ1-2 | TRBV2 | TRBD1 | CASRGTGGFFGYTF | TGTGCCAGCAGGGGGACAGGGGGCTTCTTTGGCTACACCTTC
- | TRBJ2-5 | TRBV11-2 | TRBD2 | CASSLPSGSLGTQYF | TGTGCCAGCAGCTTACCTAGCGGGTCCCTGGGGACCCAGTACTTC
- | TRBJ1-1 | TRBV12-3/TRBV12-4 | - | CASRSTGNTEAFF | TGTGCCAGCAGGAGTACCGGGAACACTGAAGCTTTCTTT
few | TRBJ2-3 | TRBV28 | TRBD2 | CASRTSGVGTQYF | TGTGCCAGTAGGACTAGCGGGGTTGGTACGCAGTATTTT